This TCR beta chain was recorded in a study of blood T cell repertoires in COVID-19. Across the study: Some COVID-19 samples were acute and others convalescent; all came from the United States, Italy and Spain.

Authors' analysis steps: Reference gene primer amplification in the assay estimated nucleated cell counts. Sequenced by immunoSEQ multiplex PCR; TCRdb stores in-frame clones only, minus some. That table is the source of V, J and clone size, and D and trimming were worked out from the DNA. The data contain 250,000 to 350,000 clones, 86% of them singletons. This clone was detected only once. This sequence originates from a woman between 50 and 59 years old with acute or convalescent COVID-19. The sample consisted of peripheral blood.

The CDR3 loop is CASCTLGLGAMGANVLTF. CDR3 DNA sequence: TGTGCCAGTTGTACCTTGGGGCTGGGGGCGATGGGGGCCAACGTCCTGACTTTC. The gene calls are TRBV19 and TRBJ2-6; D is perhaps TRBD1 (6 bases). The CDR3 loop spans 18 amino acids. CDR1 is LNHDA, CDR2 SQIVND, per germline (reference sequence). V was pared by 8 bases and J by 4 bases, with 24 bases between.